This TCR beta chain stems from a study of blood T cell repertoires in COVID-19. Study background: The analysed material was cDNA or gDNA that came from T cells, B-cell-depleted T cells, or PBMCs.

CDR1 is MNHEY and CDR2 is SMNVEV in the germline V gene (reference sequence). The CDR3 is made up of 15 amino acids. V was trimmed by 5 bases and J by 7 bases, leaving 17 bases between them. Libraries were prepared by immunoSEQ multiplex PCR; TCRdb keeps only in-frame clonotypes and omits some of them. The table lists some 220,000 clones, approximately 90% of them singletons, with more than 2.5% in the top ten. Sequences were obtained from PBMCs or T cells enriched from blood (not recorded which). This receptor was obtained from a woman aged 30 to 39 who had recovered from COVID-19. V gene TRBV27 combines with J gene TRBJ1-4; TRBD1 is a possible D gene (6 bases). The CDR3 DNA reads as TGTGCCAGCAGTCTCCGGACAGCCCGGGGTGAAAAACTGTTTTTT. This codes for CASSLRTARGEKLFF.